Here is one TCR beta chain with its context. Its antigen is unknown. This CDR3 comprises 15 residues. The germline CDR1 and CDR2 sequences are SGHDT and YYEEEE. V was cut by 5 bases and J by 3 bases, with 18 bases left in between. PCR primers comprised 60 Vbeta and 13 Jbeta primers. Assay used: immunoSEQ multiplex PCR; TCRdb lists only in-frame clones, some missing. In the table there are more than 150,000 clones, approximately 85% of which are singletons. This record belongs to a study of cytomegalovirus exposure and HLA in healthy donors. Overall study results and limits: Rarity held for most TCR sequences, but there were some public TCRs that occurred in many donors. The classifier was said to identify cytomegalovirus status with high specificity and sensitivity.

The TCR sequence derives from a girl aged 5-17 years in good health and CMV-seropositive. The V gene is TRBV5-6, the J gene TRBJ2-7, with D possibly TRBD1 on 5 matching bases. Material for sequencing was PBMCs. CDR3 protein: CASSRKGRGLYEQYF. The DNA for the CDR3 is TGTGCCAGCAGTCGAAAGGGAAGGGGCCTCTACGAGCAGTACTTC.